These 28 T cell receptor beta chains were all obtained from the same sample, sequenced in a study of blood T cell repertoires in COVID-19. Only in-frame clones appear in the TCRdb table, and some are missing; sequencing was by immunoSEQ multiplex PCR. The sample carries around 97,000 clones, 70% to 90% recorded once. The sequencing sample was made of peripheral blood. These receptors were collected from a woman aged 60-75 years with acute or convalescent COVID-19.

This clone was recorded once. The CDR3 nucleotides read TGTGCCAGCAGAACAGGGGGCCTCTCCTATGGCTACACCTTC. As protein: CASRTGGLSYGYTF. This sequence joins TRBV6-5 and TRBJ1-2, with 9 bases aligning to TRBD1. Germline assignment: CDR1 MNHEY and CDR2 SVGAGI. CDR3 length: 14 residues. Unmatched junction bases numbered 6, after V lost 6 bases and J lost 4 bases.

This chain joins TRBV18 and TRBJ1-1, with 7 nucleotides matching TRBD1. Per the germline V gene, CDR1 is KGHSH and CDR2 is LQKENI. V was pared by 3 bases and J by 4 bases, with 11 bases of the junction left unmatched. The length of the CDR3 is 16 residues. The CDR3 DNA reads as TGTGCCAGCTCACCGAGCAGGGGGTCGGGGAGCACTGAAGCTTTCTTT. Its protein product is CASSPSRGSGSTEAFF.

The chain employs TRBV7-9 and TRBJ2-3; 7 bases match TRBD2. The length of the CDR3 is 15 residues. V was pared by 2 bases and J by 4 bases, with 6 bases of the junction left unmatched. CDR1 and CDR2 (germline): SEHNR, FQNEAQ (reference sequence). CDR3 DNA: TGTGCCAGCAGCTTATGGCGGGAGCCCCCAGATACGCAGTATTTT. This encodes CASSLWREPPDTQYF.

This chain uses TRBV7-6 with TRBJ2-7; 7 nucleotides line up with TRBD1. The CDR3 totals 14 residues. V lost 1 base and J lost 2; bases outside the gene matches: 2. CDR1 and CDR2 (germline): SGHVS, FNYEAQ. This CDR3 reads CASSLDRGPYEQYF. Written as DNA, the CDR3 is TGTGCCAGCAGCTTAGACAGGGGCCCCTACGAGCAGTACTTC.

The chain is built from TRBV2 and TRBJ2-7; 10 nucleotides agree with TRBD2. The germline CDR1 and CDR2 sequences are SNHLY and FYNNEI. V shed 6 bases and J 0 bases; nucleotides not matched to a gene: 14. The CDR3 totals 18 residues. In DNA, the CDR3 is TGTGCCAGCAGGGGGGCGGGACTAGCGAACTATAGCTCCTACGAGCAGTACGTC. Amino acid sequence: CASRGAGLANYSSYEQYV.

The chain is built from TRBV9 and TRBJ2-5; 11 bases match TRBD2. Per germline, CDR1 SGDLS and CDR2 YYNGEE. The CDR3 is 14 residues long. V trimming: 3 bases; J trimming: 3 bases; junction bases outside the gene matches: 1. The CDR3, as DNA: TGTGCCAGCAGCGGGGGACTAGCGGAAGAGACCCAGTACTTC. Protein sequence: CASSGGLAEETQYF.

The chain links TRBV29-1 to TRBJ2-7; 7 nucleotides line up with TRBD1. The junction had 1 base not matched to a gene; V was cut back by 6 bases and J by 2 bases. CDR1 and CDR2 from the germline V gene are SQVTM and ANQGSEA. The CDR3 consists of 11 residues. In nucleotides, the CDR3 is TGCAGCGTGGGACAGACCTACGAGCAGTACTTC. It is translated as CSVGQTYEQYF.

The chain recombines TRBV29-1 with TRBJ2-5; D is unresolved. Germline CDR1 and CDR2: SQVTM and ANQGSEA. This CDR3 has 13 amino acids. The V gene lost 1 base and the J gene lost 2 bases, with 8 bases spanning the gap. Here the CDR3 DNA reads TGCAGCGTTGAAGGCCGAGTTCAAGAGACCCAGTACTTC. Protein sequence: CSVEGRVQETQYF.

The V and J genes are TRBV11-2 and TRBJ2-7; 7 nucleotides align to TRBD1. The trim removed 6 bases at V and 0 bases at J, leaving 11 bases unmatched. CDR3 length equals 16 residues. CDR1 and CDR2 from the germline V gene are SGHAT and FQNNGV. The CDR3 region has the DNA TGTGCCAGCAGTCAGCTGGGACAGCTTAGCTCCTACGAGCAGTACTTC. As protein: CASSQLGQLSSYEQYF.

This rearrangement joins TRBV25-1 to TRBJ2-4; no firm D call. Germline CDR1 reads MGHDK; CDR2 reads SYGVNS. The CDR3 has 11 amino acids. V was clipped by 4 bases and J by 8 bases, with 6 bases between them. CDR3 protein: CASSGLDIQYF. CDR3 nucleotides: TGTGCCAGCAGTGGGCTGGACATTCAGTACTTC.

This clone occurred once. The gene calls are TRBV28 and TRBJ1-2; 11 bases are shared with TRBD1. Germline values: CDR1 MDHEN, CDR2 SYDVKM. CDR3 size: 14 residues. The junction had 6 bases not matched to a gene; V was cut back by 4 bases and J by 8 bases. CDR3: CASSSPGQGDGYTF. The CDR3 nucleotides are TGTGCCAGCAGTTCCCCGGGACAGGGGGACGGCTACACCTTC.

V usage is TRBV9 and J usage is TRBJ1-2; the D gene is possibly TRBD1 (5 bases). CDR1 and CDR2 from the germline V gene are SGDLS and YYNGEE. The V end was cut by 0 bases, the J end by 0 bases, with 9 bases between. This CDR3 is built from 15 residues. CDR3 sequence: CASSVGAGTNYGYTF. CDR3 nucleotide sequence: TGTGCCAGCAGCGTAGGGGCAGGGACTAACTATGGCTACACCTTC. Variable domain in full (rest from reference TRBV9 and TRBJ1-2): DSGVTQTPKHLITATGQRVTLRCSPRSGDLSVYWYQQSLDQGLQFLIQYYNGEERAKGNILERFSAQQFPDLHSELNLSSLELGDSALYFCASSVGAGTNYGYTFGSGTRLTVV.

The rearrangement links TRBV6-5 to TRBJ1-2, with 7 nucleotides matching TRBD1. Trimming removed 6 bases from V and 7 bases from J; junction bases left unmatched: 8. This CDR3 is 13 amino acids long. In germline, CDR1 is MNHEY, CDR2 SVGAGI. In DNA form, the CDR3 reads TGTGCCAGCAGCTTTCTCACAGGGGTTGGCTACACCTTC. Translated, it gives CASSFLTGVGYTF.

This rearrangement joins TRBV12-1 to TRBJ2-3; the DNA was not compared with TRBD2, the D call given in the table. TRBV12-1 is given as a pseudogene. The CDR3 runs 15 residues. The CDR3 loop reads CASSDPGLATDTQYF. DNA of the CDR3: TGTGCCAGCAGCGACCCGGGACTAGCTACAGATACGCAGTATTTT.

V gene TRBV28 combines with J gene TRBJ1-2; 8 bases match TRBD1. The germline gives CDR1 MDHEN, CDR2 SYDVKM. J was trimmed by 2 bases and V by 9 bases; bases with no gene match: 8. The CDR3 totals 14 residues. CDR3 DNA: TGTGCCAGTGTGGCAGGGGGCGAGAACTATGGCTACACCTTC. Amino acid sequence: CASVAGGENYGYTF.

The chain combines TRBV5-1 with TRBJ1-1; D perhaps matches TRBD1 (6 bases). CDR1 is SGHRS, CDR2 YFSETQ, per germline. The V end was cut by 2 bases, the J end by 0 bases, with 8 bases between. The CDR3 is 14 amino acids. The CDR3 coding sequence is TGCGCCAGCAGCTTTAGGGGGATGAACACTGAAGCTTTCTTT. Protein product: CASSFRGMNTEAFF.

The V call is TRBV30, the J call TRBJ1-6, with 9 positions matching TRBD1. Trimming removed 3 bases from V and 6 bases from J; junction bases left unmatched: 6. CDR3 size: 15 residues. Germline V gene sequence: CDR1 GTSNPN, CDR2 SVGIG (reference sequence). The CDR3 nucleotides read TGTGCCTGGAGGATCGGACAGGGGCTTAATTCACCCCTCCACTTT. It specifies CAWRIGQGLNSPLHF.

The sample holds one count of this clone. V gene TRBV4-1 combines with J gene TRBJ2-3, with 9 bases aligning to TRBD2. Unmatched junction bases numbered 11, after V lost 5 bases and J lost 8 bases. The length of the CDR3 is 15 residues. The germline V gene has CDR1 MGHRA and CDR2 YSYEKL. CDR3 sequence (DNA): TGCGCCAGCAGCAAGGAAGATAGCGGGAGTGGTACGCAGTATTTT. Its protein product is CASSKEDSGSGTQYF.

The J gene is TRBJ2-7, the V gene TRBV18; no firm D call. CDR3 size: 14 residues. Trimming removed 2 bases at V and 6 bases at J, with 14 bases between. From germline, CDR1 is KGHSH and CDR2 LQKENI. The CDR3 DNA follows: TGTGCCAGCTCACCAATGGGTTATACAGTCGAGCAGTACTTC. As protein: CASSPMGYTVEQYF.

The chain uses TRBV2 and TRBJ2-7; weak D call: TRBD1 (5 bases). The germline CDR1 and CDR2 sequences are SNHLY and FYNNEI. V was trimmed by 6 bases and J by 7 bases, leaving 13 bases between them. This CDR3 is built from 12 residues. CDR3 sequence: CASSPQVGEQYF. DNA of the CDR3: TGTGCCAGCAGCCCACAGGTCGGGGAGCAGTACTTC.

This chain joins TRBV19 and TRBJ2-5; maybe TRBD2 (5 bases). Trimming stripped 2 bases from V and 5 bases from J, with 15 bases between. The germline V gene has CDR1 LNHDA and CDR2 SQIVND (reference sequence). The CDR3 totals 15 residues. In DNA form, the CDR3 reads TGTGCCAGTAGTATAATGGATTTCCGAGGGGAGACCCAGTACTTC. Residues: CASSIMDFRGETQYF.

The chain combines TRBV2 with TRBJ1-6; 7 nucleotides line up with TRBD1. Germline assignment: CDR1 SNHLY and CDR2 FYNNEI. V lost 6 bases, J lost 11 bases, and 4 bases stayed unmatched. The CDR3 spans 12 residues. In DNA form, the CDR3 reads TGTGCCAGCAGCACAGGGGTGGCACCCCTCCACTTT. It translates to CASSTGVAPLHF.

This clone was seen a few times. The chain carries TRBV15 and TRBJ1-2; possibly TRBD1 for D (6 bases). The CDR3 covers 13 residues. Per germline, CDR1 LNHNV and CDR2 YYDKDF (reference sequence). V gave up 6 bases and J gave up 4 bases, with 12 bases separating them. The chain's CDR3 is CATRSQGTYGYTF. The CDR3 DNA sequence: TGTGCCACCAGATCGCAGGGGACCTATGGCTACACCTTC.

The chain joins TRBV2 to TRBJ1-2; possibly TRBD1 for D (5 bases). The V end lost 4 bases, the J end lost 6 bases, and 12 bases lay between the germline ends. The CDR3 totals 13 residues. Germline CDR1 reads SNHLY; CDR2 reads FYNNEI. The DNA of the CDR3 is TGTGCCAGCAGTGGAACAGGCTCCAATGGCTACACCTTC. Its translation: CASSGTGSNGYTF.

This rearrangement joins TRBV5-1 to TRBJ2-1; TRBD2 agrees at 7 bases. Germline CDR1 is SGHRS and CDR2 is YFSETQ. The CDR3 is 15 amino acids. J gave up 2 bases and V 5 bases, and 7 bases lay outside the gene matches. Written as DNA, the CDR3 is TGCGCCAGCAGTCCGACTAGCCGGGCCTACAATGAGCAGTTCTTC. Translation gives CASSPTSRAYNEQFF.

The chain is built from TRBV7-9 and TRBJ1-1; D call uncertain. Trimming cost V 1 base and J 10 bases, with 7 bases left between them. The CDR3 length is 11 residues. Per germline, CDR1 SEHNR and CDR2 FQNEAQ (reference sequence). The CDR3 loop reads CASSLGEGAFF. CDR3 in DNA: TGTGCCAGCAGCTTAGGGGAGGGAGCTTTCTTT.

V gene TRBV9 combines with J gene TRBJ2-2; D is possibly TRBD2 (5 bases). Trimming stripped 0 bases from V and 6 bases from J, with 9 bases between. In germline, CDR1 is SGDLS, CDR2 YYNGEE. There are 14 residues in the CDR3. In DNA, the CDR3 is TGTGCCAGCAGCGTAGATTGGGGAGCCGGGGAGCTGTTTTTT. This sequence encodes CASSVDWGAGELFF.

V gene TRBV10-2 combines with J gene TRBJ1-2, with 8 bases fitting TRBD1. CDR3 size: 14 residues. Per the germline V gene, CDR1 is WSHSY and CDR2 is SAAADI. The V and J ends lost 7 bases and 9 bases, in that order; junction bases with no gene match: 13. This CDR3 is CASTNSDRGGSYTF. In nucleotides, the CDR3 is TGCGCCAGCACCAATAGCGACAGGGGCGGGAGCTACACCTTC.